Detailed here is one T cell receptor (beta chain). This clone's antigen is unknown. A read error may produce the germline difference seen at one junction end. The data derive from a study of tumor and adjacent non-tumor tissue in lung cancer (dated by TCRdb to 2016 to 2019). Broadly, across the study: Patients with adenocarcinoma (roughly 12), squamous cell carcinoma (2) and small cell lung cancer (1) were included in the cohort. In total, sequencing yielded 100 million to 150 million productive TCRbeta reads, which works out to an average of about 4.17 million reads per sample. Approximately 31 paired specimens, one tumor and one normal lung sample per patient, were profiled by TCRbeta CDR3 sequencing. The 15 enrolled patients, of whom some 10 were men and 5 were women, were aged roughly 30 to 85 years and were diagnosed with TNM stage I to III disease. The study compared bulk TCRbeta repertoires from lung tumor tissue and matched distant non-tumor lung tissue of some 14 lung cancer patients.

The germline V gene sets CDR1 to MNHEY and CDR2 to SVGAGI. The CDR3, cysteine through phenylalanine, is 14 amino acids long. Just the 42-base CDR3 DNA is kept, in frame starting at base 1. The method was multiplex PCR. The listed sequencing device is Illumina HiSeq 2500. TCRbeta libraries were constructed through three rounds of nested PCR with primers (Table S4) according to protocols adapted from ARM-PCR. Before sequencing, PCR products of 200-500 bp were excised from the gel and purified with the QIAquick gel extraction kit. The study's own analysis went as follows. Reads were cleaned with Trimmomatic, merged with FLASH into complete CDR3 sequences, and assigned to V(D)J germline segments with MiTCR. Clonal diversity was calculated as the inverse Simpson's index using VDJtools. In-frame sequences lacking a premature stop codon were counted as productive reads. Through fastp at Q25 and MiXCR, TCRdb rebuilt clones from the public reads, retaining in-frame beta chains. Each entry merges the rows of one CDR3 protein and shows their most common DNA and genes. The V and J calls reflect TCRdb's pipeline rather than the authors' work. This sample is represented by more than 55,000 distinct CDR3 sequences; around 82% of them were singletons. 40% to 50% of the sample is in the top ten clones.

Study-wide findings and limitations: TCR diversity was significantly higher in younger patients, and greater tumor TCR diversity was associated with shorter overall survival and shorter disease-free survival. A significantly larger cumulative share of the repertoire was made up by the top 100 clones in normal lung than in tumor tissue. Tumor tissue showed significantly higher TCR diversity (inverse Simpson) than normal lung tissue, at about 410 vs 180 (P = 0.0075, Mann-Whitney U test). Only around 15 patients were included in the cohort, and the need for larger samples and more detailed clinical data was noted by the authors. Neither the sequencing platform nor unique molecular identifiers are mentioned in the methods. Peripheral blood was not sequenced, so blood TCRbeta repertoires in these lung cancer patients were not examined.

RNA was isolated from bulk unsorted tissue, and RNA quality was assessed with a NanoDrop ND-1000 and an Agilent 2100. For the normal lung samples, distant non-tumor tissue was collected more than 3 cm away from the tumor edge. The donors were newly diagnosed lung cancer patients admitted for thoracic surgery in China from August to November 2014 who had not received prior chemotherapy. Patients who had received previous radiotherapy or chemotherapy, or who had another concurrent cancer, were excluded from the study. Surgical tissue pieces of roughly 1-2 cm3 were preserved in RNAlater solution and stored at -80 °C until use.

The specimen was distant non-tumor lung tissue. Recombination joined TRBV6-5 with TRBJ2-7, with the D gene call left open. This receptor was identified in a man aged 60 to 69 with non-small cell lung cancer. The encoded CDR3 is CANTYYGGPYEQYF. The nucleotides are TGTGCCAACACTTACTATGGCGGACCCTACGAGCAATACTTC.